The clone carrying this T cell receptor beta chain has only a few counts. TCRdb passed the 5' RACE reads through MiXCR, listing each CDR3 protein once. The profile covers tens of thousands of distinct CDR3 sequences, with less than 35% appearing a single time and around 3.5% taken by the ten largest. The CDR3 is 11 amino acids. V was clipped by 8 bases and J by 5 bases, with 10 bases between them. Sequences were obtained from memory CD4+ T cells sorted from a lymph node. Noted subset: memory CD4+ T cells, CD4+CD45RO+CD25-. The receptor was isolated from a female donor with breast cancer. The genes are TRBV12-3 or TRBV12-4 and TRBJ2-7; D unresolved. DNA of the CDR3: TGTGCCAGCGGCCTCGTGAACGAGCAGTACTTC. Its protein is CASGLVNEQYF.